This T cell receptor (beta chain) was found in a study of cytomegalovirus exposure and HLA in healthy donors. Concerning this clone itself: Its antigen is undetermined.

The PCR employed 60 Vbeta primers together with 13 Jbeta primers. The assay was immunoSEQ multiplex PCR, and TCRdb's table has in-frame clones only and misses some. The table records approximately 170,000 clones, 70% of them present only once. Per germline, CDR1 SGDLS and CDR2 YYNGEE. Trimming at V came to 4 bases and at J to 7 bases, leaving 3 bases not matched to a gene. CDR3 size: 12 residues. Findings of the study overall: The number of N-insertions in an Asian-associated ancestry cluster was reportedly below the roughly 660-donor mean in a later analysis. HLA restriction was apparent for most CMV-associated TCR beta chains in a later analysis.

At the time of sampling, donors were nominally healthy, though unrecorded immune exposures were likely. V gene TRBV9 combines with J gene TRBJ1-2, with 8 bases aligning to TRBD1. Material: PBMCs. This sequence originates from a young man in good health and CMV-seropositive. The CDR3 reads CASSTDRVGYTF. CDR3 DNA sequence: TGTGCCAGCAGCACGGACAGGGTTGGCTACACCTTC. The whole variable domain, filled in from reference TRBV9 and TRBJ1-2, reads DSGVTQTPKHLITATGQRVTLRCSPRSGDLSVYWYQQSLDQGLQFLIQYYNGEERAKGNILERFSAQQFPDLHSELNLSSLELGDSALYFCASSTDRVGYTFGSGTRLTVV.